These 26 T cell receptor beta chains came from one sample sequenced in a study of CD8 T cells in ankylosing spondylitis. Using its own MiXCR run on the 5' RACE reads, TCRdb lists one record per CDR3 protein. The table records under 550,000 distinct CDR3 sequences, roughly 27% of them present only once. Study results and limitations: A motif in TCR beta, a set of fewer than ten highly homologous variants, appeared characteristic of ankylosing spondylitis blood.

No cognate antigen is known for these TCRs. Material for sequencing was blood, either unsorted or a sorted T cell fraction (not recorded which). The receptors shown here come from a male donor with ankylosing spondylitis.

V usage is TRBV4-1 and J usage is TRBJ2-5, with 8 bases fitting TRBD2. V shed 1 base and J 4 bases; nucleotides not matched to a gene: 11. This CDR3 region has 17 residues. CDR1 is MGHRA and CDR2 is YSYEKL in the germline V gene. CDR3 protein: CASSQVPLGGRLETQYF. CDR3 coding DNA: TGCGCCAGCAGCCAAGTACCCCTGGGCGGGAGGTTAGAGACCCAGTACTTC.

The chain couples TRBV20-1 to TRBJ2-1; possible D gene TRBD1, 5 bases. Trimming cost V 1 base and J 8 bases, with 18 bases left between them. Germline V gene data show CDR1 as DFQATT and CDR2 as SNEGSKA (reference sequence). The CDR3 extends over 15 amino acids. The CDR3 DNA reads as TGCAGTGCTAGAGGGGGCGAGGTCCACAGCTATGAGCAGTTCTTC. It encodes CSARGGEVHSYEQFF.

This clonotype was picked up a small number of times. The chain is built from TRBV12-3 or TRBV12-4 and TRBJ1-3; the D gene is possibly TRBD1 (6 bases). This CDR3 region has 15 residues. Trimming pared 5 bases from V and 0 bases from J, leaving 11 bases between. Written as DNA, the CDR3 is TGTGCCAGCAGTCTTGGACAGATCTCTGGAAACACCATATATTTT. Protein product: CASSLGQISGNTIYF.

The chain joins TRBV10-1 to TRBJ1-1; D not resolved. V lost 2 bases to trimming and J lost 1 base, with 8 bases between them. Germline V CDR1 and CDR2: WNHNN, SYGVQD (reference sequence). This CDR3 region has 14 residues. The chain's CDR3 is CASSERRGNTEAFF. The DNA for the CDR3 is TGCGCCAGCAGTGAGCGTCGGGGGAACACTGAAGCTTTCTTT.

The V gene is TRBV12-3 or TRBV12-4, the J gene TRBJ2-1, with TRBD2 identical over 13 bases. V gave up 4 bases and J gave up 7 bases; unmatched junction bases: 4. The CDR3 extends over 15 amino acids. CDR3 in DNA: TGTGCCAGCAGTTCGACTAGCGGGAGGTTTAATGAGCAGTTCTTC. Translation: CASSSTSGRFNEQFF.

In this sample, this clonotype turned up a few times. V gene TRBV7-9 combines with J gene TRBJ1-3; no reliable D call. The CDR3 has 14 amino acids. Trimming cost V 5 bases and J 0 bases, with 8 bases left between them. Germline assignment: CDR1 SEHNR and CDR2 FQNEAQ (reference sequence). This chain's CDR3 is CASSHTYSGNTIYF. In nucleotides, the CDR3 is TGTGCCAGCAGCCACACATACTCTGGAAACACCATATATTTT.

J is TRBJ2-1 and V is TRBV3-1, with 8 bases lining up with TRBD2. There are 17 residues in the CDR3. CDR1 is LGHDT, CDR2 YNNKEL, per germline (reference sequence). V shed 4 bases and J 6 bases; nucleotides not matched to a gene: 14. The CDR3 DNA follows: TGTGCCAGCAGCCGCATGACTAGCGCGCGAATCCCCAATGAGCAGTTCTTC. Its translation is CASSRMTSARIPNEQFF.

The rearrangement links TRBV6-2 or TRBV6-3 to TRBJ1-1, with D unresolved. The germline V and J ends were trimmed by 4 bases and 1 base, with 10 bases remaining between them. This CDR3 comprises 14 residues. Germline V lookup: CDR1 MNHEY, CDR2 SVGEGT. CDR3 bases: TGTGCCAGCAGTTCTGGACCATGGAACACTGAAGCTTTCTTT. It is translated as CASSSGPWNTEAFF.

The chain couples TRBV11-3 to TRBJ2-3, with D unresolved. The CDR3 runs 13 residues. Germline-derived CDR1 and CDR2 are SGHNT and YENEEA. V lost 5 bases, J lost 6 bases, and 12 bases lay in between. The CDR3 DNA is TGTGCCAGCAGCCCAGGCCGGGCCGATACGCAGTATTTT. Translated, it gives CASSPGRADTQYF.

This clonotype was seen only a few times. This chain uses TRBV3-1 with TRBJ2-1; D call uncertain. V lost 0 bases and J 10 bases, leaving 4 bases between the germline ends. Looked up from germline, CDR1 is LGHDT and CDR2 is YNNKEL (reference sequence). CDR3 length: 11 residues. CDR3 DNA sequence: TGTGCCAGCAGCCAAGATTGGGAGCAGTTCTTC. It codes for CASSQDWEQFF.

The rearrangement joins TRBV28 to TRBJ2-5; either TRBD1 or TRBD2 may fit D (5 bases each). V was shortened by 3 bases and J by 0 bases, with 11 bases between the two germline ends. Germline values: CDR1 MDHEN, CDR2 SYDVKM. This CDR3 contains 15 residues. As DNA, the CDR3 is TGTGCCAGCAGTTTGTGGGACGCCCACCAAGAGACCCAGTACTTC. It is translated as CASSLWDAHQETQYF. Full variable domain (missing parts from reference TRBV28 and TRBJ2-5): DVKVTQSSRYLVKRTGEKVFLECVQDMDHENMFWYRQDPGLGLRLIYFSYDVKMKEKGDIPEGYSVSREKKERFSLILESASTNQTSMYLCASSLWDAHQETQYFGPGTRLLVL.

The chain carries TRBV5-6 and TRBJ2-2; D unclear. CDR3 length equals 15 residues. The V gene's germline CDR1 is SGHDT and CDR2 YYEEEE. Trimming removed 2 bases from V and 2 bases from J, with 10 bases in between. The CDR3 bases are TGTGCCAGCAGCTTAACCGGTTATAACACCGGGGAGCTGTTTTTT. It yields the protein CASSLTGYNTGELFF.

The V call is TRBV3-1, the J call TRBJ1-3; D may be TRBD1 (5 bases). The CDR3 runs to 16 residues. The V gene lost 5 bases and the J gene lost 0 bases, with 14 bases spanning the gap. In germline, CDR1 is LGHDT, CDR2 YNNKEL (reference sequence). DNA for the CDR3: TGTGCCAGCAGCGTGTGGGGACGGACCTCTGGAAACACCATATATTTT. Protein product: CASSVWGRTSGNTIYF.

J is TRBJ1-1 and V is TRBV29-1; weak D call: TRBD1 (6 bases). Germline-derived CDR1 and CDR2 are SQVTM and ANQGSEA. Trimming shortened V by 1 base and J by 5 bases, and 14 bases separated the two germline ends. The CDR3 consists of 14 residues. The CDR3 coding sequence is TGCAGCGTTGAAGGGACAGTACTAGGGACTGAAGCTTTCTTT. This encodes CSVEGTVLGTEAFF.

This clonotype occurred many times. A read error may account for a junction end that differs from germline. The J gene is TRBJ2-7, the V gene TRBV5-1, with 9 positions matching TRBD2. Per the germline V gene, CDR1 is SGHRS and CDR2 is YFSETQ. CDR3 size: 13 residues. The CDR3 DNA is TGTGCCAGCAGTCTAGCGGGATCCTACGAGCAGTACTTC. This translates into CASSLAGSYEQYF. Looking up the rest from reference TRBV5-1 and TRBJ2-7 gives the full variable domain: KAGVTQTPRYLIKTRGQQVTLSCSPISGHRSVSWYQQTPGQGLQFLFEYFSETQRNKGNFPGRFSGRQFSNSRSEMNVSTLELGDSALYLCASSLAGSYEQYFGPGTRLTVT.

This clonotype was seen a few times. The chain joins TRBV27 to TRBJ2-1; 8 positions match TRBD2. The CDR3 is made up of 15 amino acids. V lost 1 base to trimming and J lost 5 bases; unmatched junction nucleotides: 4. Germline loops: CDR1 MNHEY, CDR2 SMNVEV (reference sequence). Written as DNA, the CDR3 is TGTGCCAGCAGTTTATATGGCGGGGGGCACAATGAGCAGTTCTTC. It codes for CASSLYGGGHNEQFF.

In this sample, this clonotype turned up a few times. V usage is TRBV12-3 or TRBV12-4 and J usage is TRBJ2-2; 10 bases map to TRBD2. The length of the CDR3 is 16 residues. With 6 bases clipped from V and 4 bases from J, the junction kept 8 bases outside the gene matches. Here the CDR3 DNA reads TGTGCCAGCAGCTCTAGCGGGAGTACGGGCACCGGGGAGCTGTTTTTT. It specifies CASSSSGSTGTGELFF.

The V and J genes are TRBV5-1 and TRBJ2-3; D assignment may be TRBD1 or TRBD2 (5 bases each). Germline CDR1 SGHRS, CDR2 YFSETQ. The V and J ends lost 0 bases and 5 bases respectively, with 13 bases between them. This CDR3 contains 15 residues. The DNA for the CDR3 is TGCGCCAGCAGCTTGGCGGGGACCGACGGAGATACGCAGTATTTT. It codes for CASSLAGTDGDTQYF.

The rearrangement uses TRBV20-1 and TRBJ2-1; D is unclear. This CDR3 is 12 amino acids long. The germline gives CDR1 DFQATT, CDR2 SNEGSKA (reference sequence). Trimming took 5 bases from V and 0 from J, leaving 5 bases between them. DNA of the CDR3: TGCAGTGCTCCCCGCTCCTACAATGAGCAGTTCTTC. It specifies CSAPRSYNEQFF.

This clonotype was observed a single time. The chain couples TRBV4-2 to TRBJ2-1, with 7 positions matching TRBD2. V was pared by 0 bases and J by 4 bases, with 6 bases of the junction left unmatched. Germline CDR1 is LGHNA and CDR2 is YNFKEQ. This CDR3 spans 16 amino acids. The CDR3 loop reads CASSQDSAGVYNEQFF. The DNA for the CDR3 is TGTGCCAGCAGCCAAGATTCCGCGGGAGTTTACAATGAGCAGTTCTTC.

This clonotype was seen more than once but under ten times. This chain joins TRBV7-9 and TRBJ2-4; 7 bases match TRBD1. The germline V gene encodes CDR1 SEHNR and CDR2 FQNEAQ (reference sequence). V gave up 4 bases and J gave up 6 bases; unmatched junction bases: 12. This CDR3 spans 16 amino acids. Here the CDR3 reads CASSSPGQVGGNIQYF. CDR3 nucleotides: TGTGCCAGCAGCTCACCCGGACAGGTTGGGGGAAACATTCAGTACTTC.

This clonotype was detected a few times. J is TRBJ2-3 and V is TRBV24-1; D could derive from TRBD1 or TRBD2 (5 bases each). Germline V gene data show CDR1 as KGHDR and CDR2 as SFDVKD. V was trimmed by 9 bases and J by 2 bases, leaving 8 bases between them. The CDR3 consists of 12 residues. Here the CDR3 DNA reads TGTGCCACCGGGACCACCACAGATACGCAGTATTTT. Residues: CATGTTTDTQYF.

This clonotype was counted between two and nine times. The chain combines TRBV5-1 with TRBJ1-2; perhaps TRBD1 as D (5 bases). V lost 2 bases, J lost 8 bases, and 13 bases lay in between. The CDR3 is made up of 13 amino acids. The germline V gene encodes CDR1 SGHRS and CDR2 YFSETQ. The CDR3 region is CASSFRAGGGYTF. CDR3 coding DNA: TGCGCCAGCAGCTTCAGGGCGGGTGGAGGCTACACCTTC.

The chain's CDR3 is CASKDPNTEAFF. CDR3 sequence (DNA): TGTGCCAGCAAGGATCCGAACACTGAAGCTTTCTTT. This sequence joins TRBV25-1 and TRBJ1-1; D ambiguous. The CDR3 loop spans 12 amino acids. V gave up 7 bases and J gave up 1 base, with 7 bases separating them. Germline V gene data show CDR1 as MGHDK and CDR2 as SYGVNS.

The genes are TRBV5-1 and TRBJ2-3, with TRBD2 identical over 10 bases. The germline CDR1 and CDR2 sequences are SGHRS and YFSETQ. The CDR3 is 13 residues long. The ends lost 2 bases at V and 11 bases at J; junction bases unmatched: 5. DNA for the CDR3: TGCGCCAGCAGCTTCCGGACTAGCGGTGAGCAGTATTTT. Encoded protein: CASSFRTSGEQYF.

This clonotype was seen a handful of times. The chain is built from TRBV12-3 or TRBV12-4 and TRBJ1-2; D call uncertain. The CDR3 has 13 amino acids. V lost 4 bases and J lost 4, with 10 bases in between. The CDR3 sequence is CASSSSQTYGYTF. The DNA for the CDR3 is TGTGCCAGCAGTTCTTCCCAAACCTATGGCTACACCTTC.